This T cell receptor (beta chain) was found in a study of blood T cells in healthy people across ages. Turning to this clonotype: Antigen: not known. Possible read error: a much larger clone is one base away.

The authors ran a second PCR of about 7 to 11 cycles using a sample-barcoded 5' primer and a J-beta primer mix. TCRdb redid the calling of the 5' RACE reads with MiXCR, one entry per CDR3 protein. The table lists some 880,000 distinct CDR3 sequences, roughly 35% of them singletons, with 13% in the top ten. Aged roughly 6 to 100, donors were systemically healthy Caucasians from Russia. Study observations and caveats: Changes seen in expanded clonotypes were possibly confounded by donor CMV status left unknown.

The CDR3 is 12 amino acids. Germline loops: CDR1 PRHDT, CDR2 FYEKMQ (reference sequence). Trimming pared 5 bases from V and 10 bases from J, leaving 12 bases between. The sample taken for sequencing was blood. The receptor comes from a man aged 18-30 years in good health. V and J are TRBV13 and TRBJ2-1, with D unclear. The CDR3 DNA reads TGTGCCAGCAGCCCAGAGATGGACGAGCAGTTCTTC. Protein product: CASSPEMDEQFF.